These 13 T cell receptor beta chains originate from one sample sequenced in a study of T cell responses to AZD1222 COVID-19 vaccine. Here immunoSEQ multiplex PCR was the method, and the copy in TCRdb shows in-frame clones only, minus some. Of under 150,000 clones listed, almost 85% were seen once; the top ten hold around 8.3%. The material sequenced was peripheral blood, taken 28 days after the second dose of the MenACWY control vaccine. All receptors come from an adult who received the MenACWY meningococcal vaccine as a control.

The rearrangement joins TRBV10-2 to TRBJ1-1; 7 nucleotides match TRBD1. Losses at the gene ends were 4 bases for V and 0 bases for J; bases not matched to a gene: 8. CDR1 is WSHSY and CDR2 is SAAADI in the germline V gene. The CDR3 loop spans 16 amino acids. DNA of the CDR3: TGCGCCAGCAGTGTACAGGGACAGATACTGAACACTGAAGCTTTCTTT. It encodes CASSVQGQILNTEAFF.

The chain recombines TRBV4-2 with TRBJ2-3; D might be TRBD1 or TRBD2, each matching 5 bases. CDR1 is LGHNA and CDR2 is YNFKEQ in the germline V gene. The CDR3 runs 18 residues. V lost 1 base and J 3 bases, leaving 20 bases between the germline ends. The CDR3 sequence: CASSQVGFLGTYTDTQYF. The CDR3 nucleotides are TGTGCCAGCAGCCAAGTGGGGTTTCTCGGGACGTATACAGATACGCAGTATTTT.

The chain recombines TRBV6-6 with TRBJ1-2; a weak D match, TRBD1 (5 bases). V lost 8 bases, J lost 7 bases, and 11 bases lay in between. The CDR3 runs to 11 residues. CDR1 and CDR2 from the germline V gene are MNHNY and SVGAGI (reference sequence). The CDR3 coding sequence is TGTGCCAGCTCCGGGACGTCTGGCTACACCTTC. Residues: CASSGTSGYTF.

The chain employs TRBV10-3 and TRBJ1-1; D perhaps matches TRBD1 (5 bases). The CDR3 contains 13 residues. The V end lost 8 bases, the J end lost 0 bases, and 10 bases lay between the germline ends. Germline CDR1 is ENHRY and CDR2 is SYGVKD. As DNA, the CDR3 is TGTGCCATCGGAGAGGGGATGAACACTGAAGCTTTCTTT. As protein: CAIGEGMNTEAFF.

The chain links TRBV6-5 to TRBJ1-3; no definite D call. CDR1 is MNHEY and CDR2 is SVGAGI in the germline V gene. The CDR3 totals 14 residues. The V and J ends lost 6 bases and 0 bases respectively, with 9 bases between them. This chain's CDR3 is CASSRRSSGNTIYF. In nucleotides, the CDR3 is TGTGCCAGCAGCCGCAGGAGCTCTGGAAACACCATATATTTT.

This clone was seen a handful of times. The CDR3 is CASGFSGQETQYF. CDR3 DNA sequence: TGTGCTAGTGGTTTTAGCGGCCAAGAGACCCAGTACTTC. The rearrangement uses TRBV12-5 and TRBJ2-5; D possibly corresponds to TRBD2 (6 bases). V was shortened by 3 bases and J by 1 base, with 6 bases between the two germline ends. This CDR3 contains 13 residues. CDR1 and CDR2 from the germline V gene are LGHNT and FRNRAP.

The gene calls are TRBV19 and TRBJ2-5; 11 bases align to TRBD2. The CDR3 consists of 15 residues. Losses at the gene ends were 6 bases for V and 4 bases for J; bases not matched to a gene: 7. Germline-derived CDR1 and CDR2 are LNHDA and SQIVND (reference sequence). The CDR3 protein is CASRVAGGRGETQYF. In DNA form, the CDR3 reads TGTGCCAGTAGAGTAGCGGGAGGGCGGGGAGAGACCCAGTACTTC.

The chain recombines TRBV6-5 with TRBJ1-3; maybe TRBD1 (6 bases). CDR1 is MNHEY, CDR2 SVGAGI, per germline. This CDR3 region has 15 residues. Trimming pared 4 bases from V and 0 bases from J, leaving 10 bases between. The CDR3 DNA reads as TGTGCCAGCAGTTCGACAGGTAGCTCTGGAAACACCATATATTTT. It is translated as CASSSTGSSGNTIYF.

This chain connects TRBV5-1 to TRBJ1-4; 9 positions agree with TRBD1. Trimming cost V 4 bases and J 8 bases; bases outside gene matches: 12. This CDR3 is built from 16 residues. Germline V gene data show CDR1 as SGHRS and CDR2 as YFSETQ. The CDR3 reads CASSPGTGMIGEKLFF. In DNA, the CDR3 is TGCGCCAGCAGCCCGGGGACAGGGATGATTGGAGAAAAACTGTTTTTT. Filled out from reference TRBV5-1 and TRBJ1-4, the complete variable domain reads KAGVTQTPRYLIKTRGQQVTLSCSPISGHRSVSWYQQTPGQGLQFLFEYFSETQRNKGNFPGRFSGRQFSNSRSEMNVSTLELGDSALYLCASSPGTGMIGEKLFFGSGTQLSVL.

V is TRBV24-1 and J is TRBJ2-1, with D uncertain. The germline gives CDR1 KGHDR, CDR2 SFDVKD. V lost 6 bases and J lost 3, with 11 bases in between. This CDR3 contains 14 residues. CDR3 DNA: TGTGCCACCAGTCGAACCGTCGGCTACAATGAGCAGTTCTTC. Amino acids: CATSRTVGYNEQFF.

The V and J genes are TRBV4-2 and TRBJ2-2, with 7 bases lining up with TRBD1. CDR1 is LGHNA and CDR2 is YNFKEQ in the germline V gene. This CDR3 contains 17 residues. The trim removed 3 bases at V and 0 bases at J, leaving 7 bases unmatched. CDR3 in amino acids: CASSHVTGFTNTGELFF. The DNA of the CDR3 is TGTGCCAGCAGCCATGTGACAGGGTTTACGAACACCGGGGAGCTGTTTTTT.

Regarding this clone: The same CDR3 can be traced to other DNA sequences in this sample. The V gene is TRBV5-1, the J gene TRBJ1-2; D is possibly TRBD1 (5 bases). The germline V and J ends were trimmed by 4 bases and 8 bases, with 15 bases remaining between them. CDR1 SGHRS and CDR2 YFSETQ come from the germline V gene. This CDR3 is 13 amino acids long. CDR3 protein: CASSPGQGRGYTF. CDR3 nucleotide sequence: TGCGCCAGCAGCCCCGGGCAGGGACGGGGCTACACCTTC.

The chain carries TRBV5-1 and TRBJ1-5; the match to TRBD1 covers 7 bases. V was pared by 4 bases and J by 10 bases, with 14 bases of the junction left unmatched. Per the germline V gene, CDR1 is SGHRS and CDR2 is YFSETQ. The CDR3 extends over 15 amino acids. The CDR3 region has the DNA TGCGCCAGCAGCCCAGGACAGGTCGGGACTCATCCCCAGCATTTT. Residues: CASSPGQVGTHPQHF.